Following are 20 T cell receptor beta chains from one sample sequenced in a study of T cell changes during pregnancy in multiple sclerosis. Repertoires were generated with immunoSEQ multiplex PCR, while TCRdb's copy carries only in-frame clones and drops some. The data contain roughly 57,000 clones, 89% of them singletons. The sequences come from peripheral blood, collected in the first trimester of pregnancy. These receptors were obtained from a female donor with multiple sclerosis, enrolled in a pregnancy study.

This chain connects TRBV5-1 to TRBJ1-5, with D unclear. The length of the CDR3 is 17 residues. Per germline, CDR1 SGHRS and CDR2 YFSETQ. V was clipped by 0 bases and J by 1 base, with 14 bases between them. The CDR3 reads CASSLDYGGSSNQPQHF. The CDR3 DNA follows: TGCGCCAGCAGCTTGGATTACGGAGGTTCGAGCAATCAGCCCCAGCATTTT.

The V call is TRBV19, the J call TRBJ1-2, with 7 bases fitting TRBD1. CDR1 and CDR2 from the germline V gene are LNHDA and SQIVND (reference sequence). Trimming removed 1 base from V and 4 bases from J; junction bases left unmatched: 6. The CDR3 spans 15 residues. CDR3 residues: CASSIATTGFYGYTF. The CDR3 nucleotides read TGTGCCAGTAGTATAGCCACGACAGGGTTCTATGGCTACACCTTC.

In this sample, this clone turned up once. This chain connects TRBV30 to TRBJ2-1; 8 nucleotides align to TRBD2. J gave up 15 bases and V 5 bases, and 6 bases lay outside the gene matches. Per the germline V gene, CDR1 is GTSNPN and CDR2 is SVGIG (reference sequence). CDR3 length: 10 amino acids. The CDR3 sequence is CAWAGTSLFF. CDR3 sequence (DNA): TGTGCCTGGGCCGGGACTAGTCTGTTCTTC. The full variable domain, in which reference TRBV30 and TRBJ2-1 provide the parts outside the CDR3, is SQTIHQWPATLVQPVGSPLSLECTVEGTSNPNLYWYRQAAGRGLQLLFYSVGIGQISSEVPQNLSASRPQDRQFILSSKKLLLSDSGFYLCAWAGTSLFFGPGTRLTVL.

This sequence joins TRBV5-5 and TRBJ1-2; the match to TRBD1 covers 7 bases. After removal of 2 bases from V and 8 bases from J, the junction contained 18 bases not matched to a gene. Germline V CDR1 and CDR2: SGHKS, YYEKEE (reference sequence). The CDR3 loop spans 17 amino acids. CDR3 DNA sequence: TGTGCCAGCAGCTTTGACGGAGTCACAGGGGATAAAAAAGGCTACACCTTC. Protein product: CASSFDGVTGDKKGYTF. The full variable domain, in which reference TRBV5-5 and TRBJ1-2 provide the parts outside the CDR3, is DAGVTQSPTHLIKTRGQQVTLRCSPISGHKSVSWYQQVLGQGPQFIFQYYEKEERGRGNFPDRFSARQFPNYSSELNVNALLLGDSALYLCASSFDGVTGDKKGYTFGSGTRLTVV.

This chain joins TRBV4-1 and TRBJ1-2, with 7 bases that match TRBD1. The CDR3 is 14 residues long. V lost 6 bases to trimming and J lost 3 bases; unmatched junction nucleotides: 7. The germline V gene encodes CDR1 MGHRA and CDR2 YSYEKL. The CDR3 spells CASSPTGQDYGYTF. CDR3 nucleotide sequence: TGCGCCAGCAGTCCGACAGGGCAGGACTATGGCTACACCTTC.

V usage is TRBV19 and J usage is TRBJ2-7; TRBD1 agrees at 9 bases. Germline CDR1 reads LNHDA; CDR2 reads SQIVND (reference sequence). This CDR3 has 16 amino acids. The V and J ends lost 6 bases and 4 bases, in that order; junction bases with no gene match: 13. The CDR3 DNA reads TGTGCCAGTAGAGCCGCGAGCACAGGGGGCAGATACGAGCAGTACTTC. Translating it yields CASRAASTGGRYEQYF.

The count of this clone is one. The J gene is TRBJ2-2, the V gene TRBV7-9; 7 nucleotides agree with TRBD2. Trimming took 5 bases from V and 2 from J; bases not matched to a gene: 11. CDR3 length: 17 residues. Germline values: CDR1 SEHNR, CDR2 FQNEAQ (reference sequence). The CDR3 reads CASSTRGGEANTGELFF. The CDR3, as DNA: TGTGCCAGCAGCACCCGCGGGGGTGAGGCCAACACCGGGGAGCTGTTTTTT.

The V call is TRBV30, the J call TRBJ1-5; D call uncertain. The CDR3 contains 13 residues. Trimming cost V 3 bases and J 6 bases, with 12 bases left between them. Germline CDR1 and CDR2: GTSNPN and SVGIG (reference sequence). The DNA for the CDR3 is TGTGCCTGGAGCGCCCGAGGGAGTCAGCCCCAGCATTTT. It is translated as CAWSARGSQPQHF.

This chain links TRBV13 with TRBJ1-1, with no clear D. The length of the CDR3 is 12 residues. Germline values: CDR1 PRHDT, CDR2 FYEKMQ (reference sequence). Trimming stripped 2 bases from V and 10 bases from J, with 11 bases between. The CDR3 coding sequence is TGTGCCAGCAGCTTAATGGGCAGCGGAGCTTTCTTT. Protein product: CASSLMGSGAFF.

This chain connects TRBV19 to TRBJ2-2, with D maybe TRBD1 (6 bases). The CDR3 extends over 14 amino acids. V shed 6 bases and J shed 7 bases, with 15 bases lying between them. Germline CDR1 reads LNHDA; CDR2 reads SQIVND (reference sequence). CDR3 in DNA: TGTGCCAGTAGCGAAACAGGGTTGGGCGGGGAGCTGTTTTTT. It specifies CASSETGLGGELFF.

This clone was detected only a few times. The chain carries TRBV27 and TRBJ1-5; D call uncertain. Germline CDR1 reads MNHEY; CDR2 reads SMNVEV (reference sequence). This CDR3 comprises 12 residues. The ends were cut back, 6 bases at V and 4 bases at J, with 7 bases in the middle. CDR3 residues: CASRSSNQPQHF. The CDR3 nucleotides are TGTGCCAGCAGGTCGTCTAATCAGCCCCAGCATTTT.

A single count supports this clone. The chain links TRBV6-1 to TRBJ2-6; no firm D call. This CDR3 contains 15 residues. Trimming took 6 bases from V and 0 from J, leaving 9 bases between them. The germline CDR1 and CDR2 sequences are MNHNS and SASEGT. CDR3: CASRPRHSGANVLTF. DNA for the CDR3: TGTGCCAGCAGGCCCCGACACTCTGGGGCCAACGTCCTGACTTTC.

This chain joins TRBV9 and TRBJ2-5; 13 nucleotides line up with TRBD2. From germline, CDR1 is SGDLS and CDR2 YYNGEE. CDR3 length: 17 residues. V was clipped by 4 bases and J by 4 bases; unmatched bases: 10. The chain's CDR3 is CASSPRTSGGLRETQYF. As DNA, the CDR3 is TGTGCCAGCAGCCCTCGGACTAGCGGGGGTCTCCGAGAGACCCAGTACTTC.

The gene calls are TRBV30 and TRBJ1-2; D perhaps matches TRBD1 (5 bases). V was trimmed by 1 base and J by 8 bases, leaving 8 bases between them. The CDR3 loop spans 11 amino acids. Per the germline V gene, CDR1 is GTSNPN and CDR2 is SVGIG (reference sequence). The CDR3 reads CAWSGGGGYTF. CDR3 nucleotides: TGTGCCTGGAGTGGGGGGGGAGGCTACACCTTC.

This clone was seen only once. The chain combines TRBV5-8 with TRBJ1-3; 8 bases match TRBD1. The junction had 6 bases not matched to a gene; V was cut back by 2 bases and J by 8 bases. The CDR3 is 14 amino acids. CDR1 and CDR2 from the germline V gene are SGHTS and YDEGEE. The CDR3 protein is CASSFRGHVDTIYF. Written as DNA, the CDR3 is TGTGCCAGCAGCTTCAGGGGGCACGTCGACACCATATATTTT.

The rearrangement uses TRBV5-1 and TRBJ2-1; D is undetermined. The germline V and J ends were trimmed by 0 bases and 7 bases, with 8 bases remaining between them. CDR3 length: 13 residues. CDR1 SGHRS and CDR2 YFSETQ come from the germline V gene. The CDR3 loop reads CASSLGVINEQFF. The DNA for the CDR3 is TGCGCCAGCAGCTTGGGCGTGATTAATGAGCAGTTCTTC.

This chain connects TRBV7-3 to TRBJ1-1; D might be TRBD1 (5 bases). The germline gives CDR1 SGHTA, CDR2 FQGTGA. This CDR3 spans 13 amino acids. Trimming pared 3 bases from V and 1 base from J, leaving 6 bases between. CDR3 amino acids: CASSFTGNTEAFF. For the CDR3, the DNA is TGTGCCAGCAGCTTCACAGGGAACACTGAAGCTTTCTTT.

The V call is TRBV11-2, the J call TRBJ2-7; 10 bases align to TRBD1. The CDR3 has 15 amino acids. Trimming cost V 3 bases and J 3 bases; bases outside gene matches: 5. Germline V CDR1 and CDR2: SGHAT, FQNNGV. Written as DNA, the CDR3 is TGTGCCAGCAGCTTCGGGACAGGGGAAGTCTACGAGCAGTACTTC. Protein sequence: CASSFGTGEVYEQYF.

The V and J genes are TRBV7-8 and TRBJ2-7, with TRBD2 identical over 11 bases. CDR1 and CDR2 from the germline V gene are SGHVS and FQNEAQ. This CDR3 comprises 14 residues. Unmatched junction bases numbered 3, after V lost 5 bases and J lost 3 bases. CDR3 in DNA: TGTGCCAGCAGCGGTAGCGGGGGGGGCTACGAGCAGTACTTC. Encoded protein: CASSGSGGGYEQYF.

This clone was found a few times. Its ends do not fully match the called genes, so a read error is possible. J is TRBJ1-2 and V is TRBV30; D is ambiguous. The CDR3 consists of 13 residues. The V gene's germline CDR1 is GTSNPN and CDR2 SVGIG (reference sequence). DNA of the CDR3: TGTGCCTGGAACCGCCTCCTACAACCGGGAGTCCACTTC. The encoded protein is CAWNRLLQPGVHF.